This T cell receptor (beta chain) was obtained from a study of cytomegalovirus exposure and HLA in healthy donors. Study-wide points: CMV serostatus was the only recorded immune exposure for donors. A likely sequencing artifact accounted for one observed cluster of highly shared sequence variants. In a later analysis, parvovirus B19, influenza, CMV and Epstein-Barr virus appeared linked to several top co-occurrence clusters. In a later analysis, an Asian-associated ancestry cluster reportedly showed fewer N-insertions than the roughly 650-donor mean.

It was with 60 Vbeta and 13 Jbeta primers that the PCR ran. TCRdb's copy holds only in-frame clones and misses some; the assay was immunoSEQ multiplex PCR. This table has more than 150,000 clones, approximately 80% appearing once. The CDR3 sequence is 13 residues long. Germline V gene lookup returns CDR1 LNHDA and CDR2 SQIVND (reference sequence). The V end was cut by 9 bases, the J end by 0 bases, with 11 bases between. This clone occurred a few times. The antigen remains undetermined. This receptor was obtained from a man aged 18 to 30 in good health and CMV-seronegative. The V call is TRBV19, the J call TRBJ1-2; D is uncertain. The sequencing sample was made of PBMCs. Here the CDR3 DNA reads TGTGCCAGCGGATGGGGAGCTAACTATGGCTACACCTTC. Translating gives CASGWGANYGYTF.